This TCR beta chain was captured in a study of blood T cells in healthy people across ages. The study's findings and limits: Per-million-T-cell TCR beta diversity fell roughly linearly with age. Greater diversity and more naive CD4+ cells were seen in long-lived donors than in aged donors.

Primers used in a second PCR of about 6 to 11 cycles were a sample-barcoded 5' primer and a J-beta primer mix. TCRdb processed the 5' RACE reads anew with MiXCR; each CDR3 protein has one entry. The sample shows over 750,000 distinct CDR3 sequences, 20% to 25% of them seen only once. This CDR3 is built from 14 residues. Looked up from germline, CDR1 is LNHNV and CDR2 is YYDKDF (reference sequence). The germline V and J ends were trimmed by 0 bases and 5 bases, with 10 bases remaining between them. Each sample gave at least 6.5 million isolated PBMCs. In regard to this clonotype: Its cognate antigen is unknown.

The same data also contributed to another study, on T cells of mothers and their children. That study adds: It was observed that no persistent microchimeric T cell clones could be detected.

The chain links TRBV15 to TRBJ1-2; tentative D call: TRBD1 (6 bases). The source is a boy between 5 and 17 years old in good health. Sequenced sample: blood. CDR3 sequence reads: CATSRDGGLYGYTF. CDR3 sequence (DNA): TGTGCCACCAGCAGAGATGGGGGGCTATATGGCTACACCTTC.